The 30 T cell receptor beta chains in this list originate from one sample, sequenced in a study of blood T cell repertoires in COVID-19. The method was immunoSEQ multiplex PCR; TCRdb's version includes in-frame clones alone and lacks a portion of them. The sample yields 450,000 to 500,000 clones, about nine tenths seen once. The sequenced sample consisted of PBMCs or T cells enriched from blood (not recorded which). Receptor source: a woman between 18 and 30 years old who had recovered from COVID-19.

This chain connects TRBV30 to TRBJ2-3; D gene uncertain. This CDR3 is 14 amino acids long. Deletions cut 0 bases from V and 5 bases from J, with 12 bases between. Germline V CDR1 and CDR2: GTSNPN, SVGIG (reference sequence). The CDR3 coding sequence is TGTGCCTGGAGTGTACTGAAGTCCGGAGATACGCAGTATTTT. Translating it yields CAWSVLKSGDTQYF.

This clone was seen just once. V gene TRBV7-9 combines with J gene TRBJ2-2; TRBD2 matches at 7 bases. Germline CDR1 SEHNR, CDR2 FQNEAQ (reference sequence). J lost 4 bases, V lost 5 bases, and 1 base had no gene match. There are 13 residues in the CDR3. CDR3 coding DNA: TGTGCCAGCAGCCCGGGGGGCACCGGGGAGCTGTTTTTT. As protein: CASSPGGTGELFF. Variable domain in full (rest from reference TRBV7-9 and TRBJ2-2): DTGVSQNPRHKITKRGQNVTFRCDPISEHNRLYWYRQTLGQGPEFLTYFQNEAQLEKSRLLSDRFSAERPKGSFSTLEIQRTEQGDSAMYLCASSPGGTGELFFGEGSRLTVL.

This chain links TRBV7-2 with TRBJ2-7, with 8 bases aligning to TRBD2. The V and J ends lost 7 bases and 6 bases, in that order; junction bases with no gene match: 11. The germline V gene encodes CDR1 SGHTA and CDR2 FQGNSA. This CDR3 has 14 amino acids. The CDR3 DNA sequence: TGTGCCAGCACTCCTTACGGGGGGGGCGGCGAGCAGTACTTC. Protein: CASTPYGGGGEQYF.

The V call is TRBV7-9, the J call TRBJ2-2; TRBD1 agrees at 7 bases. V lost 4 bases, J lost 5 bases, and 4 bases stayed unmatched. The CDR3 consists of 14 residues. From germline, CDR1 is SEHNR and CDR2 FQNEAQ (reference sequence). DNA for the CDR3: TGTGCCAGCAGCTCGACAGGGCGGACCGGGGAGCTGTTTTTT. Protein: CASSSTGRTGELFF.

In its sample, this clone was seen once. This chain uses TRBV30 with TRBJ1-1; D may be TRBD1 (5 bases). Trimming left V 2 bases short and J 7 bases short, with 14 bases between. The length of the CDR3 is 13 residues. CDR1 and CDR2 (germline): GTSNPN, SVGIG (reference sequence). CDR3 sequence reads: CAWSSGLFHEAFF. DNA for the CDR3: TGTGCCTGGAGTTCGGGACTCTTCCATGAAGCTTTCTTT.

The chain links TRBV5-8 to TRBJ2-3; 9 bases map to TRBD1. This CDR3 has 15 amino acids. The J segment lost 6 bases and the V segment lost 4 bases, leaving 9 bases of the junction unmatched. CDR1 is SGHTS and CDR2 is YDEGEE in the germline V gene. In DNA form, the CDR3 reads TGTGCCAGCAGCCCCCGGGACAGGGTCGTGGATACGCAGTATTTT. The encoded protein is CASSPRDRVVDTQYF.

V and J are TRBV10-1 and TRBJ1-1; D gene unclear. This CDR3 spans 14 amino acids. Germline V CDR1 and CDR2: WNHNN, SYGVQD (reference sequence). Trimming left V 3 bases short and J 2 bases short, with 10 bases between. CDR3 DNA sequence: TGCGCCAGCAGTGAAAGCCTTATTAACACTGAAGCTTTCTTT. As protein: CASSESLINTEAFF.

V usage is TRBV7-8 and J usage is TRBJ2-1; 8 nucleotides line up with TRBD2. This CDR3 comprises 16 residues. Germline values: CDR1 SGHVS, CDR2 FQNEAQ. Trimming took 1 base from V and 9 from J; bases not matched to a gene: 11. The CDR3 sequence is CASSLVGSGVVGEQFF. The CDR3 DNA reads as TGTGCCAGCAGCTTAGTCGGTAGCGGGGTTGTTGGTGAGCAGTTCTTC.

The chain combines TRBV5-1 with TRBJ2-4; TRBD1 aligns across 8 bases. The germline V gene encodes CDR1 SGHRS and CDR2 YFSETQ. This CDR3 is 14 amino acids long. V shed 2 bases and J 7 bases; nucleotides not matched to a gene: 5. CDR3 sequence (DNA): TGCGCCAGCAGCTTAGGACAGGGCGGGAACATTCAGTACTTC. It is translated as CASSLGQGGNIQYF.

This rearrangement joins TRBV7-8 to TRBJ2-1; D is ambiguous. The CDR3 is made up of 14 amino acids. Deletions cut 1 base from V and 8 bases from J, with 12 bases between. Germline V lookup: CDR1 SGHVS, CDR2 FQNEAQ. The CDR3, as DNA: TGTGCCAGCAGCTTAGGGGTGGGCTTAGATGAGCAGTTCTTC. It encodes CASSLGVGLDEQFF.

The J gene is TRBJ1-1, the V gene TRBV4-2, with a tentative D call TRBD1 (5 bases). Per germline, CDR1 LGHNA and CDR2 YNFKEQ. Trimming pared 0 bases from V and 11 bases from J, leaving 25 bases between. This CDR3 comprises 17 residues. As DNA, the CDR3 is TGTGCCAGCAGCCAAGATCAGCGGGGCGGCCCGCTGGTTGAGGCTTTCTTT. This codes for CASSQDQRGGPLVEAFF.

The chain recombines TRBV16 with TRBJ1-4; weak D call: TRBD1 (5 bases). V dropped 4 bases and J dropped 8 bases, with 14 bases sitting between them. The CDR3 consists of 14 residues. CDR1 is KGHSY, CDR2 FQNENV, per germline. The CDR3 loop is CASSPTFSGEKLFF. The CDR3 region has the DNA TGTGCCAGCAGCCCGACTTTCTCAGGGGAAAAACTGTTTTTT. Variable domain in full (rest from reference TRBV16 and TRBJ1-4): GEEVAQTPKHLVRGEGQKAKLYCAPIKGHSYVFWYQQVLKNEFKFLISFQNENVFDETGMPKERFSAKCLPNSPCSLEIQATKLEDSAVYFCASSPTFSGEKLFFGSGTQLSVL.

The chain has TRBV7-8 and TRBJ1-1; 9 bases agree with TRBD1. The germline gives CDR1 SGHVS, CDR2 FQNEAQ. V shed 5 bases, J shed 0 bases, and the junction held 13 bases outside the gene matches. The CDR3 is made up of 18 amino acids. CDR3 DNA: TGTGCCAGCAGCCCCACCACAGGGGGCCCAGGTGTGAACACTGAAGCTTTCTTT. It specifies CASSPTTGGPGVNTEAFF.

This chain links TRBV2 with TRBJ1-6, with D possibly matching TRBD1 (5 bases). In germline, CDR1 is SNHLY, CDR2 FYNNEI. With 7 bases removed from V and 9 bases from J, the gap between germline ends came to 16 bases. The CDR3 sequence is 14 residues long. The CDR3: CASIWGHGASPLHF. Written as DNA, the CDR3 is TGTGCCAGCATATGGGGCCATGGGGCTTCACCCCTCCACTTT. Full variable domain (missing parts from reference TRBV2 and TRBJ1-6): EPEVTQTPSHQVTQMGQEVILRCVPISNHLYFYWYRQILGQKVEFLVSFYNNEISEKSEIFDDQFSVERPDGSNFTLKIRSTKLEDSAMYFCASIWGHGASPLHFGNGTRLTVT.

V is TRBV28 and J is TRBJ1-2; no firm D call. Germline loops: CDR1 MDHEN, CDR2 SYDVKM. V lost 6 bases and J lost 4, with 6 bases in between. This CDR3 has 11 amino acids. The CDR3 loop is CASSRVYGYTF. CDR3 sequence (DNA): TGTGCCAGCAGCCGCGTCTATGGCTACACCTTC.

A single count supports this clone. The chain uses TRBV6-6 and TRBJ2-5; the D gene is possibly TRBD2 (6 bases). Germline values: CDR1 MNHNY, CDR2 SVGAGI (reference sequence). The CDR3 runs to 13 residues. V was cut by 4 bases and J by 2 bases, with 8 bases left in between. The CDR3 spells CASSWAGQETQYF. As DNA, the CDR3 is TGTGCCAGCAGTTGGGCGGGGCAAGAGACCCAGTACTTC.

The chain combines TRBV6-1 with TRBJ1-1; 8 nucleotides agree with TRBD1. CDR3 size: 16 residues. Trimming at V came to 3 bases and at J to 3 bases, leaving 9 bases not matched to a gene. Germline values: CDR1 MNHNS, CDR2 SASEGT. For the CDR3, the DNA is TGTGCCAGCAGTGACCGGACAGGGAGTGGGGACACTGAAGCTTTCTTT. It encodes CASSDRTGSGDTEAFF.

The genes are TRBV27 and TRBJ1-1, with D hard to call. Between the trimmed V and J ends, which lost 3 bases and 5 bases, there was a span of 13 bases. CDR1 MNHEY and CDR2 SMNVEV come from the germline V gene (reference sequence). The CDR3 is 14 amino acids. CDR3 amino acids: CASSLTPALTEAFF. The CDR3 bases are TGTGCCAGCAGTTTGACTCCAGCCCTGACTGAAGCTTTCTTT.

The chain couples TRBV6-5 to TRBJ2-1; maybe TRBD1 (5 bases). This CDR3 spans 13 amino acids. The V end lost 7 bases, the J end lost 2 bases, and 9 bases lay between the germline ends. The germline CDR1 and CDR2 sequences are MNHEY and SVGAGI. The CDR3 nucleotides read TGTGCCAGCAAAGGGGTTACCTACAATGAGCAGTTCTTC. Encoded protein: CASKGVTYNEQFF.

J is TRBJ1-3 and V is TRBV7-2; possible D gene TRBD1, 6 bases. V was trimmed by 4 bases and J by 2 bases, leaving 12 bases between them. This CDR3 comprises 15 residues. Per the germline V gene, CDR1 is SGHTA and CDR2 is FQGNSA. The CDR3 nucleotides are TGTGCCAGCAGCTCTGGGGGGGGCACTGGAAACACCATATATTTT. Its translation is CASSSGGGTGNTIYF.

The chain uses TRBV5-1 and TRBJ2-3, with 7 bases matching TRBD1. The CDR3 has 16 amino acids. Germline trimming cut 0 bases from V and 1 base from J; bases unmatched to any gene: 5. Germline loops: CDR1 SGHRS, CDR2 YFSETQ. Here the CDR3 DNA reads TGCGCCAGCAGCTTGGCCTCTCAGGGGGGCACAGATACGCAGTATTTT. Amino acid sequence: CASSLASQGGTDTQYF.

Turning to this clone: This sample also contains other DNA sequences that code for the same CDR3. The genes are TRBV4-1 and TRBJ1-2; D remains ambiguous. V lost 1 base to trimming and J lost 0 bases, with 6 bases between them. Germline CDR1 MGHRA, CDR2 YSYEKL. The CDR3 spans 14 residues. The chain's CDR3 is CASSQVGSNYGYTF. In DNA form, the CDR3 reads TGCGCCAGCAGCCAAGTCGGTTCTAACTATGGCTACACCTTC.

V and J are TRBV10-3 and TRBJ2-3, with TRBD2 matching over 12 bases. The CDR3 runs to 19 residues. V lost 0 bases, J lost 0 bases, and 7 bases stayed unmatched. CDR1 is ENHRY and CDR2 is SYGVKD in the germline V gene. The CDR3 nucleotides read TGTGCCATCAGTGAGTCGGAAGGACTAGCGGGGTCTAGCACAGATACGCAGTATTTT. This encodes CAISESEGLAGSSTDTQYF.

V is TRBV11-2 and J is TRBJ1-4; 8 bases are a match to TRBD1. Germline V CDR1 and CDR2: SGHAT, FQNNGV. V lost 1 base, J lost 0 bases, and 4 bases stayed unmatched. This CDR3 is built from 17 residues. CDR3 region: CASSLGGTGSTNEKLFF. CDR3 DNA sequence: TGTGCCAGCAGCTTAGGCGGGACAGGCTCAACTAATGAAAAACTGTTTTTT.

The chain is built from TRBV11-2 and TRBJ2-1, with D possibly matching TRBD1 (6 bases). Germline V gene sequence: CDR1 SGHAT, CDR2 FQNNGV. V lost 5 bases, J lost 8 bases, and 19 bases lay in between. CDR3 size: 15 residues. For the CDR3, the DNA is TGTGCCAGCAGCCTGTTACAGGGCGATGATGATGAGCAGTTCTTC. Translation gives CASSLLQGDDDEQFF. The full variable domain, its missing parts supplied by reference TRBV11-2 and TRBJ2-1, is EAGVAQSPRYKIIEKRQSVAFWCNPISGHATLYWYQQILGQGPKLLIQFQNNGVVDDSQLPKDRFSAERLKGVDSTLKIQPAKLEDSAVYLCASSLLQGDDDEQFFGPGTRLTVL.

This clone showed up just once. The CDR3 DNA reads TGTGCCAGCAGCTTGGTTCAGGGGGGATTCACCGGGGAGCTGTTTTTT. Protein: CASSLVQGGFTGELFF. The gene calls are TRBV5-4 and TRBJ2-2, with D possibly being TRBD1 (7 bases). Trimming removed 0 bases at V and 4 bases at J, with 13 bases between. Germline-derived CDR1 and CDR2 are SGHNT and YYREEE (reference sequence). The CDR3 covers 16 residues.

This clone showed up just once. This chain uses TRBV4-2 with TRBJ2-3; D may be TRBD1 (6 bases). Trimming cost V 2 bases and J 2 bases, with 11 bases left between them. In germline, CDR1 is LGHNA, CDR2 YNFKEQ. CDR3 length: 15 residues. The CDR3 is CASSQRGLPTDTQYF. Written as DNA, the CDR3 is TGTGCCAGCAGCCAAAGGGGGTTACCCACAGATACGCAGTATTTT.

Here the CDR3 reads CASTTAPYGYTF. The DNA of the CDR3 is TGTGCCAGCACCACAGCACCCTATGGCTACACCTTC. The rearrangement joins TRBV2 to TRBJ1-2; no reliable D call. Looked up from germline, CDR1 is SNHLY and CDR2 is FYNNEI. This CDR3 spans 12 amino acids. The ends were cut back, 7 bases at V and 4 bases at J, with 10 bases in the middle.

The chain uses TRBV4-1 and TRBJ2-2, with 13 bases lining up with TRBD2. J was trimmed by 3 bases and V by 4 bases; bases with no gene match: 8. CDR1 and CDR2 from the germline V gene are MGHRA and YSYEKL. This CDR3 has 18 residues. The CDR3 nucleotides read TGCGCCAGCAGCCCCCGGTGGACTAGCGGGAGAGACACCGGGGAGCTGTTTTTT. The encoded protein is CASSPRWTSGRDTGELFF.

This clone was observed a few times. CDR3 coding DNA: TGTGCCAGCAGCTCGCATTCGAGGACAGGGAATTACGAGCAGTACTTC. Translating gives CASSSHSRTGNYEQYF. The chain links TRBV7-9 to TRBJ2-7; TRBD1 matches 8 bases. The junction had 12 bases not matched to a gene; V was cut back by 4 bases and J by 4 bases. The CDR3 is made up of 16 amino acids. Germline V gene sequence: CDR1 SEHNR, CDR2 FQNEAQ (reference sequence).